This TCR beta chain was observed in a study of shared clonotypes between healthy human individuals. This CDR3 comprises 11 residues. Trimming cost V 11 bases and J 4 bases, with 10 bases left between them. Germline CDR1 and CDR2: MDHEN and SYDVKM. The method was immunoSEQ multiplex PCR; TCRdb's version includes in-frame clones alone and lacks a portion of them. The table has under 1,100,000 clones, roughly 74% seen once. This TCR was recovered from a man between 18 and 29 years old in good health. Some clones in this sample may be carry-over from other donors' samples. Sequences were obtained from memory CD4+ T cells from PBMCs. Subset denoted: CD45RA-negative fraction. The chain couples TRBV28 to TRBJ2-3; possibly TRBD1 or TRBD2 for D (5 bases each). This CDR3 reads CASRGADTQYF. Here the CDR3 DNA reads TGTGCCTCCCGGGGCGCAGATACGCAGTATTTT.